This TCR beta chain was retrieved from a study of cytomegalovirus exposure and HLA in healthy donors. The length of the CDR3 is 16 residues. V lost 2 bases and J 6 bases, leaving 17 bases between the germline ends. Germline-derived CDR1 and CDR2 are SGHRS and YFSETQ. Whole-study findings and limits: As was reported, the HLA-A and HLA-B alleles of most subjects were accurately predicted from TCR beta sequences.

As regards this clone: Its target is not known. Other DNA sequences in the sample encode the same CDR3.

PCR amplification relied on 60 Vbeta primers (plus 13 Jbeta primers). Profiled with immunoSEQ multiplex PCR; TCRdb holds only in-frame clones, not every one. The sample shows some 70,000 clones, more than 80% of them seen only once. Input material: PBMCs. The clonotype was recovered from a human donor in good health. This chain links TRBV5-1 with TRBJ1-4; TRBD1 is a possible D gene (5 bases). The CDR3 loop reads CASSFFVQGEDEKLFF. DNA of the CDR3: TGCGCCAGCAGCTTTTTTGTTCAGGGTGAGGATGAAAAACTGTTTTTT.